One sample yielded the 22 T cell receptor beta chains listed below, sequenced in a study of shared T cell receptors in the human thymus. Produced via immunoSEQ multiplex PCR; TCRdb's table is partial and in-frame only. The data show 450,000 to 650,000 clones, with around 78% seen just once and less than 0.015% held by the top ten. These data were likewise used in another study, on human thymus T cells.

Sequences were obtained from thymocytes. The receptor set was obtained from a boy under two years old with a congenital heart defect.

The rearrangement joins TRBV4-2 to TRBJ2-1, with a possible D match to TRBD2 (6 bases). CDR1 and CDR2 from the germline V gene are LGHNA and YNFKEQ. The V and J ends lost 3 bases and 2 bases respectively, with 17 bases between them. CDR3 length equals 17 residues. The DNA for the CDR3 is TGTGCCAGCAGCCAGGAGGGACGGGAGAAGGCCTACAATGAGCAGTTCTTC. Its translation: CASSQEGREKAYNEQFF.

The rearrangement links TRBV4-2 to TRBJ2-2, with D possibly being TRBD1 (6 bases). There are 16 residues in the CDR3. Trimming shortened V by 0 bases and J by 6 bases, and 14 bases separated the two germline ends. Germline CDR1 is LGHNA and CDR2 is YNFKEQ. The CDR3 DNA sequence: TGTGCCAGCAGCCAAGATCGAAACAGGGCGTCCGGGGAGCTGTTTTTT. This translates into CASSQDRNRASGELFF.

This clone was recorded a few times. The chain has TRBV30 and TRBJ2-4; D gene ambiguous. The germline V gene has CDR1 GTSNPN and CDR2 SVGIG (reference sequence). The V end lost 1 base, the J end lost 1 base, and 8 bases lay between the germline ends. The CDR3 is 14 residues long. The CDR3 is CAWSARHAKNIQYF. The CDR3 DNA follows: TGTGCCTGGAGTGCTCGACATGCCAAAAACATTCAGTACTTC.

The rearrangement links TRBV7-6 to TRBJ2-7; a possible D gene is TRBD1 (6 bases). Germline V lookup: CDR1 SGHVS, CDR2 FNYEAQ. The CDR3 extends over 17 amino acids. V lost 4 bases and J 2 bases, leaving 21 bases between the germline ends. Here the CDR3 reads CASSSQIPRDKAYEQYF. CDR3 DNA: TGTGCCAGCAGCTCGCAGATACCCCGGGACAAAGCCTACGAGCAGTACTTC.

This sequence joins TRBV29-1 and TRBJ2-1; TRBD2 aligns across 7 bases. With V trimmed by 4 bases and J by 6 bases, 9 bases remained unmatched. Germline V CDR1 and CDR2: SQVTM, ANQGSEA. This CDR3 spans 14 amino acids. CDR3 sequence: CSVGMVGTINEQFF. Written as DNA, the CDR3 is TGCAGCGTTGGGATGGTTGGGACTATCAATGAGCAGTTCTTC.

The chain employs TRBV28 and TRBJ2-5; D possibly matches TRBD1 or TRBD2 (7 bases each). Germline CDR1 is MDHEN and CDR2 is SYDVKM. This CDR3 region has 14 residues. The ends were cut back, 10 bases at V and 0 bases at J, with 15 bases in the middle. CDR3 nucleotides: TGTGCCATCAGCGGGACAGCCGACCAAGAGACCCAGTACTTC. Translated, it gives CAISGTADQETQYF.

The chain links TRBV6-7 to TRBJ1-2, with TRBD1 matching 11 bases. TRBV6-7 is classed as an ORF, of uncertain function. The CDR3 is 16 amino acids. J was trimmed by 0 bases and V by 5 bases; bases with no gene match: 5. This CDR3 is CASSGTGGPSNYGYTF. The CDR3 nucleotides read TGTGCCAGCAGTGGGACAGGGGGTCCCTCTAACTATGGCTACACCTTC.

The V and J genes are TRBV6-5 and TRBJ2-7, with 10 bases matching TRBD2. The V gene end was trimmed by 7 bases and the J gene end by 9 bases; junction bases not matched to a gene: 15. CDR1 is MNHEY, CDR2 SVGAGI, per germline. This CDR3 has 15 amino acids. CDR3 loop: CASTQGRASGSMQYF. The CDR3 nucleotides are TGTGCCAGCACCCAAGGTAGGGCTAGCGGGAGCATGCAGTACTTC.

V usage is TRBV19 and J usage is TRBJ2-7; 14 bases are a match to TRBD2. Germline loops: CDR1 LNHDA, CDR2 SQIVND (reference sequence). This CDR3 is built from 14 residues. J was trimmed by 12 bases and V by 6 bases; bases with no gene match: 10. CDR3 DNA sequence: TGTGCCAGTAGCACCGGGACTAGCGGGAGTCGGCGGTACTTC. Amino acid sequence: CASSTGTSGSRRYF.

This clone has a handful of counts. The chain is built from TRBV28 and TRBJ2-7; D might be TRBD1 (6 bases). Trimming removed 7 bases at V and 4 bases at J, with 20 bases between. CDR3 length: 15 residues. Germline assignment: CDR1 MDHEN and CDR2 SYDVKM. The CDR3 spells CASTKNPGQRYEQYF. CDR3 coding DNA: TGTGCCAGCACCAAGAACCCGGGACAAAGGTACGAGCAGTACTTC.

This sequence joins TRBV30 and TRBJ2-7, with 8 positions matching TRBD1. After removal of 1 base from V and 4 bases from J, the junction contained 12 bases not matched to a gene. Germline CDR1 and CDR2: GTSNPN and SVGIG (reference sequence). This CDR3 is built from 16 residues. The DNA of the CDR3 is TGTGCCTGGAGTGCCGGCCCGACAGGGGAGAAGTACGAGCAGTACTTC. Amino acids: CAWSAGPTGEKYEQYF.

This sequence joins TRBV27 and TRBJ2-7; 11 nucleotides line up with TRBD2. J lost 5 bases, V lost 4 bases, and 7 bases had no gene match. The CDR3 has 15 residues. Germline V lookup: CDR1 MNHEY, CDR2 SMNVEV (reference sequence). The CDR3 nucleotides read TGTGCCAGCAGTTCCCTACTAGCGGGAGCCAACGAGCAGTACTTC. As protein: CASSSLLAGANEQYF.

This clone appeared a few times. V gene TRBV5-4 combines with J gene TRBJ1-1, with D possibly being TRBD1 (6 bases). Trimming pared 2 bases from V and 0 bases from J, leaving 17 bases between. Germline assignment: CDR1 SGHNT and CDR2 YYREEE (reference sequence). This CDR3 region has 17 residues. The CDR3 here is CASSFNREPGMNTEAFF. The CDR3 nucleotides read TGTGCCAGCAGCTTTAACAGGGAACCTGGTATGAACACTGAAGCTTTCTTT.

The genes are TRBV30 and TRBJ2-3, with D possibly being TRBD1 (6 bases). Germline values: CDR1 GTSNPN, CDR2 SVGIG (reference sequence). V shed 0 bases and J shed 1 base, with 11 bases lying between them. CDR3 size: 15 residues. For the CDR3, the DNA is TGTGCCTGGAGTGTGGGGGCCCTTCGCACAGATACGCAGTATTTT. It yields the protein CAWSVGALRTDTQYF. The full variable domain, in which reference TRBV30 and TRBJ2-3 provide the parts outside the CDR3, is SQTIHQWPATLVQPVGSPLSLECTVEGTSNPNLYWYRQAAGRGLQLLFYSVGIGQISSEVPQNLSASRPQDRQFILSSKKLLLSDSGFYLCAWSVGALRTDTQYFGPGTRLTVL.

The J gene is TRBJ1-1, the V gene TRBV11-2; TRBD1 aligns across 8 bases. Germline V CDR1 and CDR2: SGHAT, FQNNGV. The V gene end was trimmed by 5 bases and the J gene end by 0 bases; junction bases not matched to a gene: 5. There are 15 residues in the CDR3. The CDR3 DNA sequence: TGTGCCAGCAGCCCGGGACAGGCCTTGAACACTGAAGCTTTCTTT. Protein sequence: CASSPGQALNTEAFF. The variable domain in full, with the rest retrieved from reference TRBV11-2 and TRBJ1-1, is EAGVAQSPRYKIIEKRQSVAFWCNPISGHATLYWYQQILGQGPKLLIQFQNNGVVDDSQLPKDRFSAERLKGVDSTLKIQPAKLEDSAVYLCASSPGQALNTEAFFGQGTRLTVV.

The chain recombines TRBV5-4 with TRBJ1-1; no clear D gene. V lost 0 bases and J lost 7, with 7 bases in between. Germline V CDR1 and CDR2: SGHNT, YYREEE (reference sequence). This CDR3 spans 12 amino acids. CDR3: CASSLGTSEAFF. Here the CDR3 DNA reads TGTGCCAGCAGCTTGGGTACTAGTGAAGCTTTCTTT. Full variable domain (missing parts from reference TRBV5-4 and TRBJ1-1): ETGVTQSPTHLIKTRGQQVTLRCSSQSGHNTVSWYQQALGQGPQFIFQYYREEENGRGNFPPRFSGLQFPNYSSELNVNALELDDSALYLCASSLGTSEAFFGQGTRLTVV.

This chain joins TRBV25-1 and TRBJ1-3; unclear D gene. This CDR3 is 13 amino acids long. CDR1 MGHDK and CDR2 SYGVNS come from the germline V gene. Trimming removed 3 bases from V and 2 bases from J, with 5 bases in between. In DNA, the CDR3 is TGTGCCAGCAGTGATGAGGCTGGAAACACCATATATTTT. Translation: CASSDEAGNTIYF.

CDR3 region: CASSVSRGPPIYGYTF. CDR3 DNA sequence: TGTGCCAGCAGCGTGTCCAGGGGGCCCCCCATCTATGGCTACACCTTC. The chain joins TRBV9 to TRBJ1-2; TRBD1 matches at 8 bases. CDR3 length: 16 amino acids. The ends lost 2 bases at V and 4 bases at J; junction bases unmatched: 10. Germline V lookup: CDR1 SGDLS, CDR2 YYNGEE.

The chain links TRBV28 to TRBJ2-4, with 8 nucleotides matching TRBD2. The length of the CDR3 is 20 residues. Germline V gene sequence: CDR1 MDHEN, CDR2 SYDVKM. The ends lost 3 bases at V and 1 base at J; junction bases unmatched: 17. CDR3 residues: CASSFGLAQMNSSAKNIQYF. The CDR3 DNA reads as TGTGCCAGCAGTTTCGGACTAGCCCAAATGAACTCGTCGGCCAAAAACATTCAGTACTTC.

The gene calls are TRBV10-1 and TRBJ2-7, with D tentatively TRBD1 (6 bases). The length of the CDR3 is 16 residues. Germline V gene lookup returns CDR1 WNHNN and CDR2 SYGVQD (reference sequence). Trimming left V 2 bases short and J 3 bases short, with 17 bases between. Here the CDR3 DNA reads TGCGCCAGCAGTGAGGTCGGCAGGGGCCCGCTCTACGAGCAGTACTTC. As protein: CASSEVGRGPLYEQYF.

This clone was found once. Here the CDR3 DNA reads TGTGCCAGCAGTTACATTAGGGACAGGGATGCAGATACGCAGTATTTT. It translates to CASSYIRDRDADTQYF. The chain carries TRBV6-5 and TRBJ2-3, with 9 positions matching TRBD1. The CDR3 totals 16 residues. Germline values: CDR1 MNHEY, CDR2 SVGAGI. V shed 2 bases and J 4 bases; nucleotides not matched to a gene: 7.

V and J are TRBV6-5 and TRBJ1-1; a weak D match, TRBD1 (5 bases). Per the germline V gene, CDR1 is MNHEY and CDR2 is SVGAGI. V was clipped by 6 bases and J by 1 base, with 9 bases between them. CDR3 length equals 13 residues. CDR3 sequence (DNA): TGTGCCAGCAGCTCCAGGGAGAACACTGAAGCTTTCTTT. It encodes CASSSRENTEAFF.